This entry lists 10 T cell receptor beta chains sequenced from one sample in a study of T cells in Graves' hyperthyroidism and ophthalmopathy. Regions amplified from RNA transcripts were the TCR beta CDR3 regions. HTBI primers were employed in a first-round RT-PCR of the TCR CDR3. TCRdb used MiXCR to reprocess the multiplex PCR reads, holding one entry per CDR3 protein. The table has 750,000 to 950,000 distinct CDR3 sequences, about two fifths seen once. Sequenced input: blood. Source of these receptors: a young man with Graves' hyperthyroidism.

A remark on this clonotype: One base away lies a much larger clone, so this may be a sequencing read error. The CDR3 sequence is CASRYRPGGYGYTF. Written as DNA, the CDR3 is TGTGCCAGCAGATACCGCCCAGGGGGATATGGCTACACCTTC. This chain joins TRBV12-3 or TRBV12-4 and TRBJ1-2; 7 bases are shared with TRBD1. The trim removed 6 bases at V and 5 bases at J, leaving 9 bases unmatched. The CDR3 extends over 14 amino acids.

The V and J genes are TRBV29-1 and TRBJ2-7, with TRBD1 matching 7 bases. CDR3 length: 15 amino acids. Germline CDR1 reads SQVTM; CDR2 reads ANQGSEA. After removal of 1 base from V and 1 base from J, the junction contained 7 bases not matched to a gene. In DNA form, the CDR3 reads TGCAGCGTTGAAGGGCAGGGGGACAAGTCCTACGAGCAGTACTTC. Its protein is CSVEGQGDKSYEQYF.

The chain recombines TRBV27 with TRBJ1-6, with unresolved D. In germline, CDR1 is MNHEY, CDR2 SMNVEV (reference sequence). Trimming took 7 bases from V and 8 from J, leaving 12 bases between them. The CDR3 totals 13 residues. The CDR3 loop reads CASKRMRDSPLHF. The CDR3 nucleotides read TGTGCCAGCAAAAGGATGCGGGATTCACCCCTCCACTTT.

The V call is TRBV7-3, the J call TRBJ2-7, with D tentatively TRBD2 (6 bases). This CDR3 is built from 15 residues. V was pared by 6 bases and J by 2 bases, with 17 bases between. Looked up from germline, CDR1 is SGHTA and CDR2 is FQGTGA. The CDR3 DNA reads as TGTGCCAGCAGTTTAGACGGGAGCAGTGCCTACGAGCAGTACTTC. Translating it yields CASSLDGSSAYEQYF.

The chain carries TRBV9 and TRBJ1-6, with unresolved D. The CDR3 contains 13 residues. Germline assignment: CDR1 SGDLS and CDR2 YYNGEE. Trimming left V 4 bases short and J 8 bases short, with 10 bases between. The CDR3 here is CASSSESHSPLHF. The CDR3 bases are TGTGCCAGCAGCAGTGAGAGCCATTCACCCCTCCACTTT.

This chain's CDR3 is CASSALSGAFF. The CDR3 DNA sequence: TGTGCCAGCAGTGCACTGAGTGGAGCTTTCTTT. The chain carries TRBV12-3 or TRBV12-4 and TRBJ1-1; D unclear. The CDR3 extends over 11 amino acids. V lost 5 bases and J lost 10, with 11 bases in between.

This clonotype has only a few counts. The V call is TRBV2, the J call TRBJ2-5; possibly TRBD2 for D (5 bases). The ends were cut back, 5 bases at V and 1 base at J, with 17 bases in the middle. Germline CDR1 is SNHLY and CDR2 is FYNNEI. CDR3 length: 16 amino acids. The CDR3 DNA follows: TGTGCCAGCAGTTTCTGGCCTATTGCGGGCCAAGAGACCCAGTACTTC. Protein product: CASSFWPIAGQETQYF.

This chain links TRBV29-1 with TRBJ2-5, with D hard to call. The DNA end is more similar to TRBJ2-1, so the J call may be wrong. The length of the CDR3 is 13 residues. CDR1 and CDR2 from the germline V gene are SQVTM and ANQGSEA. CDR3 nucleotide sequence: TGCAGCGTTGAATCACTGAGCTACAATGAGCAGTTCTTC. Its protein is CSVESLSYNEQFF.

This clonotype was recorded at least ten times. V gene TRBV6-9 combines with J gene TRBJ1-2; D gene ambiguous. CDR1 MNHGY and CDR2 SVAAGI come from the germline V gene. The CDR3 is 11 residues long. V dropped 6 bases and J dropped 6 bases, with 8 bases sitting between them. CDR3 region: CASRSKDGYTF. The CDR3 bases are TGTGCCAGCAGGAGTAAGGATGGCTACACCTTC.

As concerns this clonotype: It may be a read error: a sequence one base away is much more abundant. The CDR3 DNA sequence: TGCAGCGTTACCGGGGCTAGCGGGAGTATGATGGAGACCCAGTACTTC. It yields the protein CSVTGASGSMMETQYF. The chain employs TRBV29-1 and TRBJ2-5; 10 bases align to TRBD2. V was clipped by 5 bases and J by 5 bases; unmatched bases: 14. Per the germline V gene, CDR1 is SQVTM and CDR2 is ANQGSEA. CDR3 length: 16 amino acids.